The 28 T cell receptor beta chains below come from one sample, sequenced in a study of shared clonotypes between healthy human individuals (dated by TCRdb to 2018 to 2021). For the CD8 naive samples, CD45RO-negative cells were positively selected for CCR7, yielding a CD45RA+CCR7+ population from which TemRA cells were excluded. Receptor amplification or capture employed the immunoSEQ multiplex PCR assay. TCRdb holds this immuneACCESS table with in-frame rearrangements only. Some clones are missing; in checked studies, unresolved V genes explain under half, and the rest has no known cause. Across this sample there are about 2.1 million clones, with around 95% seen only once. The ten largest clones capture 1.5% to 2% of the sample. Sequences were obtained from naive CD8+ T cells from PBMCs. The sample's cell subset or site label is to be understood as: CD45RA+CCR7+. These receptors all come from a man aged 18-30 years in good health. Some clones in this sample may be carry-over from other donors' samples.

DNA for the CDR3: TGTGCCAGCAGTGCCACCACTCGAGGGCTGACAGATACGCAGTATTTT. The encoded protein is CASSATTRGLTDTQYF. This sequence joins TRBV27 and TRBJ2-3; D perhaps matches TRBD2 (5 bases). The CDR3 is 16 residues long. Looked up from germline, CDR1 is MNHEY and CDR2 is SMNVEV (reference sequence). Trimming removed 5 bases at V and 3 bases at J, with 18 bases between.

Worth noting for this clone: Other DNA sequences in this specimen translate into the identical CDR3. CDR3 nucleotide sequence: TGTGCCAGCAGCGTAGCGGGGACCTACGAGCAGTACTTC. Translation gives CASSVAGTYEQYF. This sequence joins TRBV9 and TRBJ2-7, with TRBD2 as a possible D gene (5 bases). V was cut by 0 bases and J by 2 bases, with 6 bases left in between. In germline, CDR1 is SGDLS, CDR2 YYNGEE. The CDR3 extends over 13 amino acids.

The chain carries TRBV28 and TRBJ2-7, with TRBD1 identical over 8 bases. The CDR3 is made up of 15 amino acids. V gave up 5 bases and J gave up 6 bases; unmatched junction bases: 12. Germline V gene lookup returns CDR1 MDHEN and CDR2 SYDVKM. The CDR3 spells CASSPTETGAAEQYF. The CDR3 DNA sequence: TGTGCCAGCAGTCCGACCGAGACAGGGGCTGCCGAGCAGTACTTC.

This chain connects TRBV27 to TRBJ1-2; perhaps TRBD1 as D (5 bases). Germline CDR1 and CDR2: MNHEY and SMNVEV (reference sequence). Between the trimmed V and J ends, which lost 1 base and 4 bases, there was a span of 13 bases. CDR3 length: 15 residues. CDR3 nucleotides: TGTGCCAGCAGTTTATGGGGGACGAAGACCTATGGCTACACCTTC. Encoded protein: CASSLWGTKTYGYTF.

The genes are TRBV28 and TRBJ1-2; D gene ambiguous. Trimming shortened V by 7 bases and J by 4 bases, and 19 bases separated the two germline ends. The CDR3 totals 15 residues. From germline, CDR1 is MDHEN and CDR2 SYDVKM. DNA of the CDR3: TGTGCCAGCATCCCCCTTTTAGGATCCCCCTATGGCTACACCTTC. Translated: CASIPLLGSPYGYTF.

The CDR3 loop reads CASSPPGWDGTPGWAQYF. The CDR3, as DNA: TGTGCCAGTAGTCCTCCCGGGTGGGACGGCACCCCCGGTTGGGCCCAGTACTTC. This rearrangement joins TRBV19 to TRBJ2-5; D tentatively reads TRBD1 or TRBD2 (5 bases each). With 5 bases removed from V and 9 bases from J, the gap between germline ends came to 31 bases. This CDR3 region has 18 residues. Germline loops: CDR1 LNHDA, CDR2 SQIVND (reference sequence).

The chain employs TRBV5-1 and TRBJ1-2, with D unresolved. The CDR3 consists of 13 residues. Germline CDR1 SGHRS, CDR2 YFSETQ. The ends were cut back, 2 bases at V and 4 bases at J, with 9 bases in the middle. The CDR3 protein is CASSLGQSYGYTF. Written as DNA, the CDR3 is TGCGCCAGCAGCTTAGGCCAGAGCTATGGCTACACCTTC.

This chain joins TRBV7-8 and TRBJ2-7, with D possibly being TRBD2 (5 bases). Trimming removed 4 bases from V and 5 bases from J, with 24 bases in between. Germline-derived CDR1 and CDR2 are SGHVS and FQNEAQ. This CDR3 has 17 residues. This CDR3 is CASSSSGPRWAGDEQYF. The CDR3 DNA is TGTGCCAGCAGCTCCAGCGGTCCTAGGTGGGCCGGGGACGAGCAGTACTTC. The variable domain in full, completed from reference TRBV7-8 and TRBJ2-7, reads GAGVSQSPRYKVAKRGQDVALRCDPISGHVSLFWYQQALGQGPEFLTYFQNEAQLDKSGLPSDRFFAERPEGSVSTLKIQRTQQEDSAVYLCASSSSGPRWAGDEQYFGPGTRLTVT.

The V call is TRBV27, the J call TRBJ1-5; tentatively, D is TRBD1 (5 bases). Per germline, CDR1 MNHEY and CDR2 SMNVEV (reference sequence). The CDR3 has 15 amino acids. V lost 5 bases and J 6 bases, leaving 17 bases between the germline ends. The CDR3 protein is CASSPYRQGSQPQHF. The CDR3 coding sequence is TGTGCCAGCAGTCCCTATAGGCAGGGTTCTCAGCCCCAGCATTTT.

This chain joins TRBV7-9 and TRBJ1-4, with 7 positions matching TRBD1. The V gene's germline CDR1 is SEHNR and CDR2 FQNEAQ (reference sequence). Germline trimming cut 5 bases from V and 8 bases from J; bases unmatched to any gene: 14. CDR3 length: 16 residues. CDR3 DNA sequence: TGTGCCAGCAGCCCCCCCTGGAGACAGGGAGGCGAAAAACTGTTTTTT. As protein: CASSPPWRQGGEKLFF. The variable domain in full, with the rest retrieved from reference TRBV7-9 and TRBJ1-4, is DTGVSQNPRHKITKRGQNVTFRCDPISEHNRLYWYRQTLGQGPEFLTYFQNEAQLEKSRLLSDRFSAERPKGSFSTLEIQRTEQGDSAMYLCASSPPWRQGGEKLFFGSGTQLSVL.

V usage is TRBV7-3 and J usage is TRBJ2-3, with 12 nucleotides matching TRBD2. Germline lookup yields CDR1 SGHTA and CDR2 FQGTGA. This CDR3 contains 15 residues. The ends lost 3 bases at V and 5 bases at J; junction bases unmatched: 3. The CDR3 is CASSFLAGGVDTQYF. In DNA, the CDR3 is TGTGCCAGCAGCTTCCTAGCGGGAGGGGTAGATACGCAGTATTTT.

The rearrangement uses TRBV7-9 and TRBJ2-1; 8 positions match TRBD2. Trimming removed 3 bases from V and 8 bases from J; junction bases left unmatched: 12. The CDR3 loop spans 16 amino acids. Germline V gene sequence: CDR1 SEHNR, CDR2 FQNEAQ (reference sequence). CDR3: CASSLGLSGRKDEQFF. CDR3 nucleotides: TGTGCCAGCAGCTTGGGTCTGAGCGGGAGAAAAGATGAGCAGTTCTTC. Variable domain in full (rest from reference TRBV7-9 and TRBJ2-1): DTGVSQNPRHKITKRGQNVTFRCDPISEHNRLYWYRQTLGQGPEFLTYFQNEAQLEKSRLLSDRFSAERPKGSFSTLEIQRTEQGDSAMYLCASSLGLSGRKDEQFFGPGTRLTVL.

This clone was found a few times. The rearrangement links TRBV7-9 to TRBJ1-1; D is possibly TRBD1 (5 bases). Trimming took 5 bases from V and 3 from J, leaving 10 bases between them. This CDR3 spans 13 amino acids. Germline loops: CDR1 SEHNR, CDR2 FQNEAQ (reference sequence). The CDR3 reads CASSDRQHTEAFF. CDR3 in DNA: TGTGCCAGCAGCGACCGACAGCACACTGAAGCTTTCTTT.

CDR3: CASRQENTGELFF. DNA of the CDR3: TGTGCCAGTAGGCAGGAGAACACCGGGGAGCTGTTTTTT. The chain carries TRBV19 and TRBJ2-2; no definite D call. V shed 6 bases and J shed 1 base, with 6 bases lying between them. This CDR3 spans 13 amino acids. Germline loops: CDR1 LNHDA, CDR2 SQIVND (reference sequence).

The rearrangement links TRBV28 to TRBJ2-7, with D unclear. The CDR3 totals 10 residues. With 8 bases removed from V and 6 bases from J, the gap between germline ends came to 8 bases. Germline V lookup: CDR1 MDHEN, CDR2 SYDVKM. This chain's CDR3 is CASGYLEQYF. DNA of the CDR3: TGTGCCAGCGGATACCTCGAGCAGTACTTC.

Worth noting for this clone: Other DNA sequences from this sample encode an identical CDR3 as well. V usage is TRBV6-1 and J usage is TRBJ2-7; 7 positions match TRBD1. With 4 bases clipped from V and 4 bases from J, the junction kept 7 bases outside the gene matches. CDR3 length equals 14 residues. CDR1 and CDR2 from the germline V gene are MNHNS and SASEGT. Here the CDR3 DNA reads TGTGCCAGCAGTGGGACAGGCCTTGGTTACGAGCAGTACTTC. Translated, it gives CASSGTGLGYEQYF.

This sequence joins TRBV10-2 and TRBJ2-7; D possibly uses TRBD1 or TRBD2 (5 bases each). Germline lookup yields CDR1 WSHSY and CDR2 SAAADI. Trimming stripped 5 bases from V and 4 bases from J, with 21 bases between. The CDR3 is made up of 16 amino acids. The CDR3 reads CASSKPYGTERYEQYF. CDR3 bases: TGCGCCAGCAGTAAACCTTACGGGACCGAGAGGTACGAGCAGTACTTC.

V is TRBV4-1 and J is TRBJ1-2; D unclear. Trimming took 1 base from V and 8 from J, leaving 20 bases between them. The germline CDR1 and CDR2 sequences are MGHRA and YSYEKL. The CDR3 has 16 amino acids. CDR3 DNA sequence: TGCGCCAGCAGCCAAGTCGGGGTTTGGGGTCAAGGCGGCTACACCTTC. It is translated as CASSQVGVWGQGGYTF.

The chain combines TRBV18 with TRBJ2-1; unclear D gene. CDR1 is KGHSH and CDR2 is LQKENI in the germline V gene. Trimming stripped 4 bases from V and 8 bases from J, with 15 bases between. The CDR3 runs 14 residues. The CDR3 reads CASSHLETRDEQFF. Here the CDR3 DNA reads TGTGCCAGCTCACATCTCGAAACGCGCGATGAGCAGTTCTTC.

CDR3 DNA: TGTGCCAGCAGCATAGGACAGGGCCCCCCCTACGAGCAGTACTTC. It is translated as CASSIGQGPPYEQYF. The genes are TRBV7-3 and TRBJ2-7, with 8 bases fitting TRBD1. CDR1 is SGHTA and CDR2 is FQGTGA in the germline V gene. The CDR3 is made up of 15 amino acids. The J segment lost 2 bases and the V segment lost 5 bases, leaving 8 bases of the junction unmatched. The full variable domain, with the rest looked up from reference TRBV7-3 and TRBJ2-7, is GAGVSQTPSNKVTEKGKYVELRCDPISGHTALYWYRQSLGQGPEFLIYFQGTGAADDSGLPNDRFFAVRPEGSVSTLKIQRTERGDSAVYLCASSIGQGPPYEQYFGPGTRLTVT.

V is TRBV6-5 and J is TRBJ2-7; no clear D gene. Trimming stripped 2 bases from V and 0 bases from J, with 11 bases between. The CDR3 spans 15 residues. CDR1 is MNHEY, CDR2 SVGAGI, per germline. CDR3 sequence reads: CASSYKTESSYEQYF. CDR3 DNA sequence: TGTGCCAGCAGTTACAAAACAGAGAGCTCCTACGAGCAGTACTTC.

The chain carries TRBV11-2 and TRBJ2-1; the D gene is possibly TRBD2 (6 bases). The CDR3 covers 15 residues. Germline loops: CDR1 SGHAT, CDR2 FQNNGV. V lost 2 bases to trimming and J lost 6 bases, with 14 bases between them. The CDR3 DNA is TGTGCCAGCAGCTTACAGAGGGGACTCAGCAATGAGCAGTTCTTC. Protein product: CASSLQRGLSNEQFF.

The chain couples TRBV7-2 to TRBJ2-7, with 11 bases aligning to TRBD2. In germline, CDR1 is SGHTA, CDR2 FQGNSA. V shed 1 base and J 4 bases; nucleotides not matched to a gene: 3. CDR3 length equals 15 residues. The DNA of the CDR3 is TGTGCCAGCAGCTTAGTCTCTAGCGGGGGGTACGAGCAGTACTTC. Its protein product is CASSLVSSGGYEQYF.

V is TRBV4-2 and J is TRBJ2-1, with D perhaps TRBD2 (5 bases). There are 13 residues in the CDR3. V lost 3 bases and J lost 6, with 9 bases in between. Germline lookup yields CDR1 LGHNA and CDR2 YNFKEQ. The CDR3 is CASSQESGNEQFF. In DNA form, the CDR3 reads TGTGCCAGCAGCCAGGAGAGCGGCAATGAGCAGTTCTTC.

CDR3 sequence: CASSQDRGPGYEQYF. The CDR3 DNA follows: TGCGCCAGCAGCCAAGACCGAGGGCCGGGCTACGAGCAGTACTTC. The chain combines TRBV4-1 with TRBJ2-7; D is perhaps TRBD2 (5 bases). The CDR3 is 15 amino acids. CDR1 is MGHRA and CDR2 is YSYEKL in the germline V gene. The V gene lost 0 bases and the J gene lost 3 bases, with 12 bases spanning the gap.

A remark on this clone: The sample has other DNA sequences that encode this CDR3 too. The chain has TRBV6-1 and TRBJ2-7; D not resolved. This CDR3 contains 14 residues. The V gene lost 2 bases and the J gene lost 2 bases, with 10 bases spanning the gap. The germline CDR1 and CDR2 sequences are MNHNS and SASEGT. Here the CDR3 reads CASSEWVGTYEQYF. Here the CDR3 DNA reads TGTGCCAGCAGTGAATGGGTCGGTACCTACGAGCAGTACTTC.

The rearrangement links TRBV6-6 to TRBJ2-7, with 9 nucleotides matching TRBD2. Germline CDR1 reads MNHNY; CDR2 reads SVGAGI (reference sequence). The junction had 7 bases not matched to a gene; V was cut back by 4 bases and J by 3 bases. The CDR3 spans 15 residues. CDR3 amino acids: CASSLAGGTHYEQYF. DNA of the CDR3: TGTGCCAGCAGTTTGGCGGGAGGGACCCACTACGAGCAGTACTTC.

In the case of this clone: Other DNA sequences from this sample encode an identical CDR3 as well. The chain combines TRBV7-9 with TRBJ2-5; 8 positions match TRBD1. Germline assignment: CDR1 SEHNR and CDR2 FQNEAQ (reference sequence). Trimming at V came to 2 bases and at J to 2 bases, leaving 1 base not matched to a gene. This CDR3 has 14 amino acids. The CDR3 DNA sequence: TGTGCCAGCAGCTTAAGACAGGGGCAAGAGACCCAGTACTTC. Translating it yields CASSLRQGQETQYF.